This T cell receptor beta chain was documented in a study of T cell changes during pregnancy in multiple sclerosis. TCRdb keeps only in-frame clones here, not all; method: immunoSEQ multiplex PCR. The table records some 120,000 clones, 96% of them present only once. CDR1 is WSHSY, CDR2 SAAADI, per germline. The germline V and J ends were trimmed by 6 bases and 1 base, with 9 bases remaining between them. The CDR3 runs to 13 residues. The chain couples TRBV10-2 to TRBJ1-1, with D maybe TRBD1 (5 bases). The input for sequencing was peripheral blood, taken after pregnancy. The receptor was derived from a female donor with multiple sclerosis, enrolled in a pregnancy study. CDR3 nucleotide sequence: TGCGCCAGCAGGGGGCCCTCGAACACTGAAGCTTTCTTT. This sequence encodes CASRGPSNTEAFF.